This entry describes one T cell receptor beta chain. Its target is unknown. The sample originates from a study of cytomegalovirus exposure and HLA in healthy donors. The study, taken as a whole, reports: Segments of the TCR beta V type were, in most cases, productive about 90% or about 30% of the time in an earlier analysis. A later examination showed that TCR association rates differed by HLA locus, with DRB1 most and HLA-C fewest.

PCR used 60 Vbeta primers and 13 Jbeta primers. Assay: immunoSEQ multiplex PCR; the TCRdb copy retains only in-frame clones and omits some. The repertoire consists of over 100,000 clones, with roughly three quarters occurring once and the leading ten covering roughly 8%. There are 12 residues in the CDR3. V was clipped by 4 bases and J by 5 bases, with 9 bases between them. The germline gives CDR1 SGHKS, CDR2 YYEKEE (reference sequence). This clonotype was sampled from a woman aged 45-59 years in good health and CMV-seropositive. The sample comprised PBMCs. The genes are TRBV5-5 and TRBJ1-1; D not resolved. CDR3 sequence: CASSRDGTEAFF. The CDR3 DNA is TGTGCCAGCAGCCGGGATGGTACTGAAGCTTTCTTT.